This TCR beta chain was sequenced for a study of Ad26.COV2.S vaccination and SARS-CoV-2 variants. Overall study findings and caveats: After vaccination, substantial breadth of spike-specific CD8+ and CD4+ responses was reported. Ad26.COV2.S recipients had broader spike-specific TCRs (P = 0.0014). Researchers reported similar non-spike TCR breadth in vaccine and placebo recipients.

CDR1 and CDR2 (germline): SGHNT, YENEEA. V lost 5 bases and J lost 4, with 12 bases in between. CDR3 length: 14 amino acids. Stated treatment: around 19 received Ad26.COV2.S at low or high dose, single or two shots; about five received placebo; per-sample allocation not given. Collection of the samples took place on day 63 after the first injection of vaccine or placebo. The data were produced by immunoSEQ multiplex PCR, yet TCRdb's version contains in-frame clones alone and is incomplete. The sample holds 300,000 to 400,000 clones; roughly 81% are singletons and the top ten take roughly 3.5%. A note on this clone: Its antigen is still unknown.

The sequences come from peripheral blood, collected in a trial of Ad26.COV2.S vaccine versus placebo. This receptor was taken from a person between 18 and 59 years old who received the Ad26.COV2.S COVID-19 vaccine or a placebo. This chain joins TRBV11-3 and TRBJ2-1; possible D gene TRBD2, 6 bases. The CDR3 sequence: CASSLRLGYNEQFF. The CDR3 DNA is TGTGCCAGCAGCCTCCGACTAGGTTACAATGAGCAGTTCTTC.